A selection of T cell receptor beta chains follows, all from one sample in a study of cytomegalovirus exposure and HLA in healthy donors. Profiled with immunoSEQ multiplex PCR; TCRdb holds only in-frame clones, not every one. Counted here are some 110,000 clones, 60% to 80% occurring once; the ten biggest clones make up 5.8%. The specimen was PBMCs. The origin of the receptors is a man in his 60s in good health and CMV-seropositive. Each CDR3 is given without its conserved first and last residue. D genes are given only for firm matches.

- 10 TRBV11-2 ASSSTGVEQY
- 11 TRBV18 ASSPTDSNGYT
- 14 TRBV9 ASSVGLPGGTDTQY